The T cell receptor beta chain under discussion was sequenced for a study of tumor-infiltrating lymphocytes in primary liver carcinoma. In germline, CDR1 is SGHAT, CDR2 FQNNGV. The V end was cut by 1 base, the J end by 5 bases, with 20 bases between. The CDR3 loop spans 17 amino acids. Total RNA amounting to 450 to 550 ng was the source from which TCR beta cDNA was made with a constant-region primer. Three nested multiplex PCR rounds, a slightly modified ARM-PCR, produced the libraries for TCR beta. The first two PCR rounds used TRBV1-TRBV30 primers with a Cbeta primer, roughly 10 cycles each. TCRdb processed the multiplex PCR reads anew with MiXCR; each CDR3 protein has one entry. Of about 200,000 distinct CDR3 sequences in the sample, just under 85% were seen once. For each extraction, RNA and DNA were obtained together from approximately 20-30 mg of unsorted bulk tissue. Sampling was performed at five separate regions of each tumor. Uniformly, tumor samples exhibited a viable tumor cell fraction exceeding 75%.

Material for sequencing was tumor tissue from primary liver carcinoma. The J gene is TRBJ2-5, the V gene TRBV11-2, with D perhaps matching TRBD2 (6 bases). The receptor was derived from a man aged 35 to 55 with primary liver carcinoma and hepatitis B virus infection. In DNA form, the CDR3 reads TGTGCCAGCAGCTTAGGGCTGTCGAGCAGGAGGGATGAGACCCAGTACTTC. As protein: CASSLGLSSRRDETQYF.